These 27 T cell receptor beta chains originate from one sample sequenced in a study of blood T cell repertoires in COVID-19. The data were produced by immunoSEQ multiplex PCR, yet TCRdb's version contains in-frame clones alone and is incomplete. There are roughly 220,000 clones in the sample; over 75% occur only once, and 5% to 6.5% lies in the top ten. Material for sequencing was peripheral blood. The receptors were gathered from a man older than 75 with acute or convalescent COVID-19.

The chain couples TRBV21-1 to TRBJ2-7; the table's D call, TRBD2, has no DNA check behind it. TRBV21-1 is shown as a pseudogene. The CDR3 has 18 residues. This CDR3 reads CASSKWTSGRHLDYEQYF. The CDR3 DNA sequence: TGTGCCAGCAGCAAGTGGACTAGCGGGAGGCACCTTGACTACGAGCAGTACTTC.

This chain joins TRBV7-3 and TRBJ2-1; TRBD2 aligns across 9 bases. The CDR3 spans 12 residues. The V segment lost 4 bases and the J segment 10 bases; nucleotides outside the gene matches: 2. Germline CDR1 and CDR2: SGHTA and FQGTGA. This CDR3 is CASSSTSGEQFF. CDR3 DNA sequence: TGTGCCAGCAGCTCGACTAGCGGAGAGCAGTTCTTC.

CDR3 bases: TGTGCCAGCAGCACCGGACAGGGCCGGGAGCTGTTTTTT. Encoded protein: CASSTGQGRELFF. V and J are TRBV11-3 and TRBJ2-2; 8 bases fit TRBD1. CDR1 is SGHNT, CDR2 YENEEA, per germline. CDR3 length equals 13 residues. J lost 9 bases, V lost 5 bases, and 5 bases had no gene match.

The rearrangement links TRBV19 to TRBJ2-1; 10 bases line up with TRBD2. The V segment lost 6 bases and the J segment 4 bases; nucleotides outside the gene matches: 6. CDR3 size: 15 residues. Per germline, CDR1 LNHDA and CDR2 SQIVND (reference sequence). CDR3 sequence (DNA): TGTGCCAGTAGACGCGGGACTAGCGTATACAATGAGCAGTTCTTC. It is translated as CASRRGTSVYNEQFF.

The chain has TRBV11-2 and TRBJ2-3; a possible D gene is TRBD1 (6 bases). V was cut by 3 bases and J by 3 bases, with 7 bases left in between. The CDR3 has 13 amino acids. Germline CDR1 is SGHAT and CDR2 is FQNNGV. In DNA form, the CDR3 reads TGTGCCAGCAGCTTGGACAGTACAGATACGCAGTATTTT. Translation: CASSLDSTDTQYF.

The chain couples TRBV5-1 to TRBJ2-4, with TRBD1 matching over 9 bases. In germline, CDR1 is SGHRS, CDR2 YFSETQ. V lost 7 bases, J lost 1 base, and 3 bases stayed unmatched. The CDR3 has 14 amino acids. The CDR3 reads CASRTGEAKNIQYF. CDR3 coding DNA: TGCGCCAGCCGGACAGGGGAGGCCAAAAACATTCAGTACTTC.

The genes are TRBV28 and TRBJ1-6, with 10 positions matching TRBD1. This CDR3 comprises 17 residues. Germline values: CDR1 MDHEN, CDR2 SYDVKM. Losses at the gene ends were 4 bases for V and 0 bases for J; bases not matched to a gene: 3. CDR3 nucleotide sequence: TGTGCCAGCAGTTCCCGGGACAGGGGCTCCTATAATTCACCCCTCCACTTT. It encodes CASSSRDRGSYNSPLHF.

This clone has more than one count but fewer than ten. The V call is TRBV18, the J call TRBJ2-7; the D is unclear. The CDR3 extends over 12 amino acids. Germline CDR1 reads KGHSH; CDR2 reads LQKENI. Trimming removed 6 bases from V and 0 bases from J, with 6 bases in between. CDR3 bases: TGTGCCAGCTCTTCTAGCTCCTACGAGCAGTACTTC. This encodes CASSSSSYEQYF. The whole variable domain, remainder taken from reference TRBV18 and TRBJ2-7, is NAGVMQNPRHLVRRRGQEARLRCSPMKGHSHVYWYRQLPEEGLKFMVYLQKENIIDESGMPKERFSAEFPKEGPSILRIQQVVRGDSAAYFCASSSSSYEQYFGPGTRLTVT.

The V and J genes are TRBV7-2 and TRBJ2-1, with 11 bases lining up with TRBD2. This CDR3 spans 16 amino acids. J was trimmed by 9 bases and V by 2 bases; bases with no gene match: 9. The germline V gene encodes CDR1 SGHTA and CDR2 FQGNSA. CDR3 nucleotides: TGTGCCAGCAGCTTACGGATAGCGGGAGGGGAGGCTGAGCAGTTCTTC. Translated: CASSLRIAGGEAEQFF.

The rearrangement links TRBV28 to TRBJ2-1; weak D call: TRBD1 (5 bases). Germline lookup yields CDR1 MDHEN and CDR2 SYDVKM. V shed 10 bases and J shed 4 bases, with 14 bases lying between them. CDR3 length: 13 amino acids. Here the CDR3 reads CATLLGRYNEQFF. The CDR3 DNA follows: TGTGCCACCCTTTTGGGGCGTTACAATGAGCAGTTCTTC.

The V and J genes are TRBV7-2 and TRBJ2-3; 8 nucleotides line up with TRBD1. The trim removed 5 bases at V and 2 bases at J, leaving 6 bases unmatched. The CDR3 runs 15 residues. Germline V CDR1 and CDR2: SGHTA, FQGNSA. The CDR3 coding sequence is TGTGCCAGCAGCCGTCAGGGGGCTATCACAGATACGCAGTATTTT. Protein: CASSRQGAITDTQYF.

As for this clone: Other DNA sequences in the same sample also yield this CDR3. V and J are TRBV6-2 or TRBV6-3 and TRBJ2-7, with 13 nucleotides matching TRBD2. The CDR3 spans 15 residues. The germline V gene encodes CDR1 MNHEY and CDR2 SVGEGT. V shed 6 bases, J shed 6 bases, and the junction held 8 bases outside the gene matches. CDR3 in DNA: TGTGCCAGCAGCCGTGGACTAGCGGGGGTCTCCGAGCAGTACGTC. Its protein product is CASSRGLAGVSEQYV.

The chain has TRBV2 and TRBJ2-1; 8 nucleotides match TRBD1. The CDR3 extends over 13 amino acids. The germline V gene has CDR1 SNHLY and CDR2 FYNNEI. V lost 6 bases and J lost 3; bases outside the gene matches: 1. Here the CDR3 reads CASRGTGYNEQFF. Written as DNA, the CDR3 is TGTGCCAGCAGGGGGACAGGCTACAATGAGCAGTTCTTC.

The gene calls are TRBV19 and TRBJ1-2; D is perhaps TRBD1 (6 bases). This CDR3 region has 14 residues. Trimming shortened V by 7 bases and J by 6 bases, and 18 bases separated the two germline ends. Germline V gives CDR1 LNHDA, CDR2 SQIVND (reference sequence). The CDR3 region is CASNTPSGADGYTF. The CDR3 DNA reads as TGTGCCAGTAATACCCCGTCAGGGGCGGATGGCTACACCTTC. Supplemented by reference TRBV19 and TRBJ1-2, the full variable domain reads DGGITQSPKYLFRKEGQNVTLSCEQNLNHDAMYWYRQDPGQGLRLIYYSQIVNDFQKGDIAEGYSVSREKKESFPLTVTSAQKNPTAFYLCASNTPSGADGYTFGSGTRLTVV.

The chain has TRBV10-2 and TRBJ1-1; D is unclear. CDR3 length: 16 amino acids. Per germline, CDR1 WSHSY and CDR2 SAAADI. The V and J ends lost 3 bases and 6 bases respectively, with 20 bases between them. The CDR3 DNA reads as TGCGCCAGCAGTGACGTGGTACGAAACGGCCGGGCTGAAGCTTTCTTT. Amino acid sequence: CASSDVVRNGRAEAFF.

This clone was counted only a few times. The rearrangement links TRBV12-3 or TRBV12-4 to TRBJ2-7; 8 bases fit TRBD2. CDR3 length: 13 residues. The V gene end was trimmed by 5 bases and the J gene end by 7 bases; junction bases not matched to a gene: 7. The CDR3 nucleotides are TGTGCCAGCAGTGGTGGACTAGCCCAAGAGCAGTACGTC. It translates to CASSGGLAQEQYV.

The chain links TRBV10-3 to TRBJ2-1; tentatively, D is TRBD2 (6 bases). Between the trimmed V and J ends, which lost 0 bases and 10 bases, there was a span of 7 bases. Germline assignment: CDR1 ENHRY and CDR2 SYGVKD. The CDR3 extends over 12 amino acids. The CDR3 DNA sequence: TGTGCCATCAGTGAGTCCGGGGGAGAGCAGTTCTTC. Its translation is CAISESGGEQFF.

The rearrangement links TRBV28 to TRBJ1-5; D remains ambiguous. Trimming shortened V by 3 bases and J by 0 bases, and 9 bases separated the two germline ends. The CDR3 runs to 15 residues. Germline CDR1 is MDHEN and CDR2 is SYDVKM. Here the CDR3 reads CASSFMAGSNQPQHF. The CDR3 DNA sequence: TGTGCCAGCAGTTTTATGGCAGGTAGCAATCAGCCCCAGCATTTT.

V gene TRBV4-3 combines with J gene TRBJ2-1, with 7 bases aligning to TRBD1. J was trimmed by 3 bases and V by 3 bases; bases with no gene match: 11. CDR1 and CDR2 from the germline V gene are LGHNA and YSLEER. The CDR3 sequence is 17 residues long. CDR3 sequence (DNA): TGCGCCAGCAGCCAGGGTTTTACAGGGGATGACTACAATGAGCAGTTCTTC. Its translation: CASSQGFTGDDYNEQFF.

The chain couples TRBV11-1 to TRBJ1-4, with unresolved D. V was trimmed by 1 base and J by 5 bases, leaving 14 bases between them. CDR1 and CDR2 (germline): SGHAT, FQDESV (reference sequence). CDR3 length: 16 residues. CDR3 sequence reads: CASSLEPSEVNEKLFF. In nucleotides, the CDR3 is TGTGCCAGCAGCTTAGAACCCAGCGAAGTGAATGAAAAACTGTTTTTT. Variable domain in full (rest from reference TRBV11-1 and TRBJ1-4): EAEVAQSPRYKITEKSQAVAFWCDPISGHATLYWYRQILGQGPELLVQFQDESVVDDSQLPKDRFSAERLKGVDSTLKIQPAELGDSAMYLCASSLEPSEVNEKLFFGSGTQLSVL.

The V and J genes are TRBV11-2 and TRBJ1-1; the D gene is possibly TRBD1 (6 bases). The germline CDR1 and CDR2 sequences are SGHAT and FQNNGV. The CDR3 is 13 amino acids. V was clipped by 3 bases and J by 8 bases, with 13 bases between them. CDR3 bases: TGTGCCAGCAGCTTCGGGGGGGGGACAGAAGCTTTCTTT. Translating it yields CASSFGGGTEAFF.

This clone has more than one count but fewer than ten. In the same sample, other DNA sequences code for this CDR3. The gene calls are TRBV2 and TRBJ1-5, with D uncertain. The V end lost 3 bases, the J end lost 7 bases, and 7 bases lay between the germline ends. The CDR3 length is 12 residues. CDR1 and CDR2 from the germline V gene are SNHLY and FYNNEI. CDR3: CASSDGGQPQHF. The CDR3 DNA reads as TGTGCCAGCAGTGATGGAGGGCAGCCCCAGCATTTT.

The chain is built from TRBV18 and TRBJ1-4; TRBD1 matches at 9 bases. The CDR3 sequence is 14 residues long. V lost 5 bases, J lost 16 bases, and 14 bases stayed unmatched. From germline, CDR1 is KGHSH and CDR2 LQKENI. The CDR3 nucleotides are TGTGCCAGCTCAAACTCGGGACAGGGTCGGCCCCAGTTTTTT. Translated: CASSNSGQGRPQFF.

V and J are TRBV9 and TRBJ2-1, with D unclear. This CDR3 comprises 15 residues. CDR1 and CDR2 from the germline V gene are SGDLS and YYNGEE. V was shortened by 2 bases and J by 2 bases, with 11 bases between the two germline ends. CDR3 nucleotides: TGTGCCAGCAGCGTGAGCGACCTGGCCTACAATGAGCAGTTCTTC. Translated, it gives CASSVSDLAYNEQFF.

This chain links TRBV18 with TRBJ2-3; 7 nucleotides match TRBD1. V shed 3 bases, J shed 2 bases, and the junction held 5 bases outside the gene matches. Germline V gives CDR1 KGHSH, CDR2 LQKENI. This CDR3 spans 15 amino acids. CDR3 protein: CASSPLGQFTDTQYF. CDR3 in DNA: TGTGCCAGCTCACCCCTGGGACAGTTCACAGATACGCAGTATTTT.

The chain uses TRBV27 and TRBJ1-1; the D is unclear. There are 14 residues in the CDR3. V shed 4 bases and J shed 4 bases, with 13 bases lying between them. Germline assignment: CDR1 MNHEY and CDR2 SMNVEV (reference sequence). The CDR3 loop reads CASSSPGRTTEAFF. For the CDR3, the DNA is TGTGCCAGCAGTTCCCCGGGGAGGACCACTGAAGCTTTCTTT.

DNA of the CDR3: TGCGCCAGCGGGGAGCAAGTCGGGTCCGAGCAGTACTTC. Its translation: CASGEQVGSEQYF. This sequence joins TRBV5-1 and TRBJ2-7; possible D gene TRBD2, 5 bases. CDR1 SGHRS and CDR2 YFSETQ come from the germline V gene. The CDR3 runs 13 residues. Deletions cut 7 bases from V and 6 bases from J, with 17 bases between.